These 18 T cell receptor beta chains were sequenced from one sample in a study of blood T cell repertoires in COVID-19 (dated by TCRdb to between 2020 and 2021). Library method: the immunoSEQ multiplex PCR assay. Imported from immuneACCESS, the table was reduced by TCRdb to in-frame sequences with V and J called. These copies leave out some clones; in studies compared against another copy, an unresolved V gene accounts for under half, and the cause of the remainder is not known. Across this sample there are 60,000 to 80,000 clones, with 85% seen only once. The top ten constitute 20% to 25% of the sample. Sequenced material: peripheral blood. The origin of the receptors is a man between 45 and 60 years old with acute or convalescent COVID-19.

This clone was seen a single time. The chain is built from TRBV7-3 and TRBJ2-2; D remains unclear. Germline V gene lookup returns CDR1 SGHTA and CDR2 FQGTGA. Trimming took off 6 bases at V and 7 bases at J, with 9 bases between the two ends. The CDR3 loop spans 12 amino acids. CDR3 DNA: TGTGCCAGCAGTTATTCCGGCGGGGAGCTGTTTTTT. Protein product: CASSYSGGELFF.

For this clone: At one boundary the junction diverges from the germline segment, which might be a read error. V gene TRBV6-5 combines with J gene TRBJ2-5, with 8 bases identical to TRBD1. This CDR3 comprises 15 residues. The germline CDR1 and CDR2 sequences are MNHEY and SVGAGI. The CDR3 DNA reads TGTGCCAGCAGATTACAGGGGACAGGTCAAGGGACCCAGTACTTC. Its protein is CASRLQGTGQGTQYF.

The chain carries TRBV5-4 and TRBJ2-1, with D maybe TRBD2 (6 bases). Trimming removed 1 base from V and 7 bases from J, with 18 bases in between. The CDR3 totals 16 residues. The V gene's germline CDR1 is SGHNT and CDR2 YYREEE (reference sequence). CDR3 protein: CASSLIAGGDLNEQFF. In DNA form, the CDR3 reads TGTGCCAGCAGCTTGATCGCGGGCGGGGATTTGAATGAGCAGTTCTTC.

V gene TRBV6-6 combines with J gene TRBJ1-6; a possible D gene is TRBD1 (5 bases). Germline values: CDR1 MNHNY, CDR2 SVGAGI (reference sequence). The V end was cut by 0 bases, the J end by 11 bases, with 17 bases between. The CDR3 sequence is 16 residues long. The CDR3 DNA sequence: TGTGCCAGCAGTTACTCTTCAGGGCCGACAGAAGCACCCCTCCACTTT. It codes for CASSYSSGPTEAPLHF.

The V and J genes are TRBV5-1 and TRBJ2-3; D remains unclear. V was clipped by 7 bases and J by 6 bases, with 9 bases between them. There are 11 residues in the CDR3. Looked up from germline, CDR1 is SGHRS and CDR2 is YFSETQ. The CDR3 protein is CASAIVDTQYF. The CDR3 DNA follows: TGCGCCAGCGCCATAGTGGATACGCAGTATTTT.

The chain uses TRBV4-1 and TRBJ1-2, with D tentatively TRBD1 (6 bases). V was shortened by 6 bases and J by 2 bases, with 22 bases between the two germline ends. The CDR3 consists of 17 residues. Germline V gives CDR1 MGHRA, CDR2 YSYEKL. The chain's CDR3 is CASSHPAWDTQNYGYTF. CDR3 nucleotide sequence: TGCGCCAGCAGTCATCCGGCCTGGGACACCCAGAACTATGGCTACACCTTC.

The chain couples TRBV28 to TRBJ1-5; D is unclear. CDR1 and CDR2 (germline): MDHEN, SYDVKM. Trimming took off 3 bases at V and 2 bases at J, with 8 bases between the two ends. The CDR3 is 14 amino acids. The CDR3 sequence is CASSFIEGNQPQHF. The CDR3 coding sequence is TGTGCCAGCAGTTTTATTGAGGGCAATCAGCCCCAGCATTTT.

This clone was counted a few times. The genes are TRBV29-1 and TRBJ1-1; possibly TRBD1 for D (5 bases). Germline V gene lookup returns CDR1 SQVTM and CDR2 ANQGSEA. The CDR3 runs to 12 residues. V gave up 6 bases and J gave up 3 bases, with 11 bases separating them. The CDR3 DNA follows: TGCAGCGTCTGGGGAGGGGACACTGAAGCTTTCTTT. Residues: CSVWGGDTEAFF.

This clone was found a few times. This chain uses TRBV9 with TRBJ1-3; D possibly corresponds to TRBD1 (5 bases). V lost 0 bases to trimming and J lost 3 bases, with 10 bases between them. This CDR3 region has 15 residues. The germline CDR1 and CDR2 sequences are SGDLS and YYNGEE. In DNA form, the CDR3 reads TGTGCCAGCAGCGTAGAGGGGCGGAGTGGAAACACCATATATTTT. Encoded protein: CASSVEGRSGNTIYF.

The chain joins TRBV4-2 to TRBJ1-4, with D unresolved. This CDR3 has 20 amino acids. V was shortened by 3 bases and J by 11 bases, with 34 bases between the two germline ends. Germline CDR1 LGHNA, CDR2 YNFKEQ. CDR3 loop: CASSHPPKPTGRVDLGKLFF. The CDR3 DNA follows: TGTGCCAGCAGCCATCCTCCGAAACCTACTGGGAGGGTTGATCTAGGGAAACTGTTTTTT.

This chain links TRBV28 with TRBJ2-7, with D possibly being TRBD2 (5 bases). This CDR3 has 14 residues. V was cut by 4 bases and J by 0 bases, with 10 bases left in between. Germline lookup yields CDR1 MDHEN and CDR2 SYDVKM. The CDR3 coding sequence is TGTGCCAGCAGTTCCCTAGGGAGCTCCTACGAGCAGTACGTC. This translates into CASSSLGSSYEQYV.

This sequence joins TRBV5-6 and TRBJ2-7; 9 bases fit TRBD1. The germline gives CDR1 SGHDT, CDR2 YYEEEE. The CDR3 length is 14 residues. V lost 2 bases and J lost 6; bases outside the gene matches: 6. The CDR3 spells CASSFYRGRREQYV. The CDR3 coding sequence is TGTGCCAGCAGCTTTTACAGGGGGCGGCGCGAGCAGTACGTC.

CDR3 DNA sequence: TGTGCCATCAGAGAACCGGGACTTTTAGTCACAGATACGCAGTATTTT. Its protein is CAIREPGLLVTDTQYF. The chain couples TRBV10-3 to TRBJ2-3; tentatively, D is TRBD2 (6 bases). V was pared by 6 bases and J by 2 bases, with 18 bases between. Per the germline V gene, CDR1 is ENHRY and CDR2 is SYGVKD. This CDR3 contains 16 residues.

J is TRBJ1-5 and V is TRBV2; D possibly corresponds to TRBD1 (5 bases). This CDR3 contains 15 residues. Per germline, CDR1 SNHLY and CDR2 FYNNEI. V lost 6 bases to trimming and J lost 6 bases, with 18 bases between them. Written as DNA, the CDR3 is TGTGCCAGCAGGAACGACCAGGGTCGTGGTCAGCCCCAGCATTTT. Translated, it gives CASRNDQGRGQPQHF. Filled out from reference TRBV2 and TRBJ1-5, the complete variable domain reads EPEVTQTPSHQVTQMGQEVILRCVPISNHLYFYWYRQILGQKVEFLVSFYNNEISEKSEIFDDQFSVERPDGSNFTLKIRSTKLEDSAMYFCASRNDQGRGQPQHFGDGTRLSIL.

The table lists this clone with a count of one. V gene TRBV18 combines with J gene TRBJ1-1; no clear D gene. The V end was cut by 1 base, the J end by 10 bases, with 13 bases between. Germline CDR1 is KGHSH and CDR2 is LQKENI. The CDR3 runs 13 residues. The CDR3: CASSPREDGGAFF. The DNA for the CDR3 is TGTGCCAGCTCACCACGGGAGGACGGAGGAGCTTTCTTT.

This clone was observed once. The chain couples TRBV5-1 to TRBJ1-2; D is perhaps TRBD1 (5 bases). Trimming stripped 6 bases from V and 4 bases from J, with 16 bases between. CDR1 SGHRS and CDR2 YFSETQ come from the germline V gene. The CDR3 sequence is 14 residues long. The CDR3 region is CASNPWGDSYGYTF. In DNA, the CDR3 is TGCGCCAGCAATCCATGGGGGGATTCCTATGGCTACACCTTC.

This clone was detected a few times. The CDR3 region has the DNA TGTGCCAGCAGTACACGGGGGGGCAGGGTAGACAATCAGCCCCAGCATTTT. Translation gives CASSTRGGRVDNQPQHF. The chain uses TRBV27 and TRBJ1-5; D is possibly TRBD1 (6 bases). The CDR3 covers 17 residues. V lost 5 bases and J 3 bases, leaving 20 bases between the germline ends. CDR1 is MNHEY, CDR2 SMNVEV, per germline (reference sequence).

The chain combines TRBV27 with TRBJ2-3; TRBD2 is a possible D gene (5 bases). Trimming took 4 bases from V and 0 from J, leaving 11 bases between them. The length of the CDR3 is 15 residues. CDR1 is MNHEY, CDR2 SMNVEV, per germline (reference sequence). The CDR3 loop reads CASSSGMWSTDTQYF. The DNA for the CDR3 is TGTGCCAGCAGTTCCGGGATGTGGAGCACAGATACGCAGTATTTT.